These T cell receptor beta chains were read from a single sample in a study of OX40 agonist ivuxolimab in advanced cancers. The method was immunoSEQ multiplex PCR; TCRdb's version includes in-frame clones alone and lacks a portion of them. The sample holds around 40,000 clones; under 90% are singletons and the top ten take around 18%. The specimen was CD4+ or CD8+ T cells sorted from blood, collected in a trial of the OX40 agonist ivuxolimab. The receptors originated from an adult with an advanced solid tumor such as melanoma, head and neck, liver or kidney cancer. CDR3s include the opening cysteine and the closing phenylalanine or tryptophan. Each record gives: clone size, V gene, D gene, J gene, CDR3 protein, CDR3 DNA. D genes are given only for firm matches. Size tells how often a clone was seen (once, few, many) or the class of an expanded clone, and some rows leave it out.

>NA|TRBV4-3|NA|TRBJ1-1
CASSQEDSPTEAFF
TGCGCCAGCAGCCAGGAAGACAGTCCCACTGAAGCTTTCTTT
>NA|TRBV11-3|TRBD1|TRBJ2-1
CASSNRDRPNGQFF
TGTGCCAGCAGCAACAGGGACAGGCCGAATGGGCAGTTCTTC
>NA|TRBV6-5|NA|TRBJ2-3
CASAWDTQYF
TGTGCCAGCGCCTGGGATACGCAGTATTTT
>few|TRBV27|TRBD1|TRBJ1-6
CASSPGTADSPLHF
TGTGCCAGCAGTCCCGGGACAGCCGATTCACCCCTCCACTTT
>once|TRBV6-4|NA|TRBJ2-5
CASSEGQAYQETQYF
TGTGCCAGCAGTGAGGGTCAGGCATACCAAGAGACCCAGTACTTC
>NA|TRBV4-2|NA|TRBJ2-1
CASSQGSSVNEQFF
TGTGCCAGCAGCCAAGGATCAAGCGTCAATGAGCAGTTCTTC
>few|TRBV27|NA|TRBJ1-5
CASGSNQPQHF
TGTGCCAGCGGGTCCAATCAGCCCCAGCATTTT
>NA|TRBV9|NA|TRBJ2-1
CASSVSGALYNEQFF
TGTGCCAGCAGCGTCTCCGGGGCTCTATACAATGAGCAGTTCTTC
>NA|TRBV2|NA|TRBJ2-2
CASSEDPGRELFF
TGTGCCAGCAGTGAAGATCCAGGCCGGGAGCTGTTTTTT
>NA|TRBV28|TRBD2|TRBJ2-2
CASSFSSLAEKNTGELFF
TGTGCCAGCAGTTTCTCTAGTCTAGCGGAGAAAAACACCGGGGAGCTGTTTTTT
>NA|TRBV28|TRBD1|TRBJ1-6
CASKDQGAGSPLHF
TGTGCCAGCAAAGACCAGGGGGCCGGATCACCCCTCCACTTT
>NA|TRBV19|TRBD1|TRBJ1-1
CASSIDVGTVGNTEAFF
TGTGCCAGTAGTATAGACGTGGGGACAGTTGGGAACACTGAAGCTTTCTTT
>NA|TRBV5-6|NA|TRBJ1-2
CASSQGSGGYGYTF
TGTGCCAGCAGCCAGGGGTCTGGAGGCTATGGCTACACCTTC
>once|TRBV28|NA|TRBJ2-7
CASTHERLPYEQYF
TGTGCCAGCACCCACGAGAGATTACCCTACGAGCAGTACTTC
>NA|TRBV19|TRBD1|TRBJ2-7
CASSMTGKQQYF
TGTGCCAGTAGTATGACAGGGAAGCAGCAGTACTTC
>NA|TRBV11-3|NA|TRBJ2-1
CASSSLPGHLSYNEQFF
TGTGCCAGCAGCTCGTTACCGGGACATCTCTCCTACAATGAGCAGTTCTTC
>NA|TRBV4-3|NA|TRBJ2-3
CASSQDWSTDTQYF
TGCGCCAGCAGCCAAGATTGGAGTACAGATACGCAGTATTTT
>NA|TRBV4-3|NA|TRBJ2-7
CASSQERLAYEQYF
TGCGCCAGCAGCCAAGAACGGCTGGCTTACGAGCAGTACTTC
>NA|TRBV27|NA|TRBJ1-5
CASSLGGGNQPQHF
TGTGCCAGCAGTTTGGGGGGGGGCAATCAGCCCCAGCATTTT
>NA|TRBV7-9|TRBD2|TRBJ2-3
CASSFAGGTDTQYF
TGTGCCAGCAGCTTTGCGGGAGGAACAGATACGCAGTATTTT
>few|TRBV29-1|NA|TRBJ1-1
CSVADTEAFF
TGCAGCGTGGCTGACACTGAAGCTTTCTTT
>NA|TRBV2|NA|TRBJ1-2
CASTAIYRDGYGYTF
TGTGCCAGCACCGCCATATACAGGGACGGCTATGGCTACACCTTC
>once|TRBV5-6|NA|TRBJ2-7
CASSFTGFSLGEQYF
TGTGCCAGCAGCTTTACAGGATTTAGTTTGGGCGAGCAGTACTTC
>NA|TRBV5-1|NA|TRBJ2-2
CASSWGDFPAVTGELFF
TGCGCCAGCAGCTGGGGAGACTTTCCCGCCGTCACCGGGGAGCTGTTTTTT
>NA|TRBV19|NA|TRBJ2-3
CASRDHRDISTDTQYF
TGTGCCAGCCGTGATCATCGGGATATTAGCACAGATACGCAGTATTTT
>NA|TRBV14|NA|TRBJ2-7
CASSLPTAGVYEQYF
TGTGCCAGCAGCCTTCCGACGGCCGGGGTCTACGAGCAGTACTTC
>NA|TRBV5-1|TRBD1|TRBJ2-7
CASSANRDSLEQYF
TGCGCCAGCAGCGCAAACCGGGACAGTTTAGAGCAGTACTTC
>NA|TRBV2|TRBD2|TRBJ2-1
CASRPSSGGAYNEQFF
TGTGCCAGCAGGCCTTCTAGCGGGGGGGCTTACAATGAGCAGTTCTTC
>NA|TRBV7-9|NA|TRBJ2-1
CASSAGQSSYNEQFF
TGTGCCAGCAGCGCGGGACAGAGCTCCTACAATGAGCAGTTCTTC
>NA|TRBV7-9|NA|TRBJ1-1
CASSLGGQIYTEAFF
TGTGCCAGCAGCTTAGGAGGACAAATTTACACTGAAGCTTTCTTT